This TCR beta chain came from a study of blood T cell repertoires in COVID-19. With 5 bases clipped from V and 1 base from J, the junction kept 1 base outside the gene matches. This CDR3 has 13 residues. Per germline, CDR1 MNHEY and CDR2 SVGAGI. Cohort assignment relied on participant-reported clinical history. This clone was found a few times. Sequencing was performed with immunoSEQ multiplex PCR; in TCRdb, only in-frame clones are kept and a portion is missing. The sample includes around 280,000 clones, around 89% of them seen just once. The chain carries TRBV6-5 and TRBJ1-1, with 7 bases that match TRBD1. Sequencing was performed on PBMCs or T cells enriched from blood (not recorded which). This sequence originates from a woman younger than 35 with acute COVID-19. Written as DNA, the CDR3 is TGTGCCAGCAGTCGACAGGGGAACACTGAAGCTTTCTTT. Translated, it gives CASSRQGNTEAFF.